The present entry profiles one T cell receptor (beta chain) with its context. Its cognate antigen is unknown. Sequenced by immunoSEQ multiplex PCR; TCRdb stores in-frame clones only, minus some. The table records more than 85,000 clones, 75% to 95% of them present only once. The data stem from a study of OX40 agonist ivuxolimab in advanced cancers. Across the whole study: People in dose escalation had one of these cancers: hepatocellular carcinoma, melanoma, renal cell or head and neck cancer. Findings and limits, study-wide: Certain nonresponding patients likewise had low normalized T-cell clonal expansion. At doses 0.1 to 3.0 mg/kg, CD4+ and CD8+ clones expanded.

Germline V gives CDR1 LNHDA, CDR2 SQIVND (reference sequence). CDR3 length: 13 residues. Trimming removed 8 bases at V and 5 bases at J, with 15 bases between. Autoimmune disease history or systemic immunosuppression led to patient exclusion. The TCR originated in an adult with an advanced solid tumor such as melanoma, head and neck, liver or kidney cancer. The chain carries TRBV19 and TRBJ2-5, with D perhaps TRBD1 or TRBD2 (5 bases each). The specimen was CD4+ or CD8+ T cells sorted from blood, collected in a trial of the OX40 agonist ivuxolimab. The CDR3 DNA is TGTGCCAGTTCCGGGACGTGGCGGGAGACCCAGTACTTC. Translating gives CASSGTWRETQYF.